The next 26 T cell receptor beta chains were all read from a single sample in a study of Graves' ophthalmopathy and Graves' hyperthyroidism. The TCR beta CDR3 regions underwent amplification from RNA transcripts. RT-PCR in the first round used HTBI primers; a second-round multiplex PCR followed. TCRdb called the multiplex PCR reads again in MiXCR, with one record for every CDR3 protein. The sample holds just over 400,000 distinct CDR3 sequences, around a fifth seen once. The sample consisted of peripheral blood. All receptors come from a woman between 18 and 29 years old with stable Graves' hyperthyroidism.

The chain couples TRBV4-1 to TRBJ1-1, with D unresolved. The germline V gene has CDR1 MGHRA and CDR2 YSYEKL. The length of the CDR3 is 14 residues. V was pared by 1 base and J by 0 bases, with 6 bases between. CDR3 sequence (DNA): TGCGCCAGCAGCCAAGGGCCAATGAACACTGAAGCTTTCTTT. This sequence encodes CASSQGPMNTEAFF.

This clonotype was observed a few times. The V call is TRBV18, the J call TRBJ1-1; D remains unclear. The CDR3 extends over 15 amino acids. The germline CDR1 and CDR2 sequences are KGHSH and LQKENI. V was trimmed by 0 bases and J by 0 bases, leaving 8 bases between them. CDR3 amino acids: CASSPPRYMNTEAFF. The DNA of the CDR3 is TGTGCCAGCTCACCACCCCGGTATATGAACACTGAAGCTTTCTTT.

This clonotype was observed many times. The rearrangement links TRBV7-6 to TRBJ1-1; 8 bases align to TRBD1. The CDR3 contains 14 residues. V lost 6 bases and J lost 4; bases outside the gene matches: 7. Germline lookup yields CDR1 SGHVS and CDR2 FNYEAQ. In nucleotides, the CDR3 is TGTGCCAGCAGGGCAGGGGGCTCGGGCACTGAAGCTTTCTTT. Protein product: CASRAGGSGTEAFF.

This clonotype was counted ten times or more. The rearrangement joins TRBV2 to TRBJ1-2; perhaps TRBD1 as D (5 bases). Between the trimmed V and J ends, which lost 5 bases and 6 bases, there was a span of 10 bases. The CDR3 contains 12 residues. Germline loops: CDR1 SNHLY, CDR2 FYNNEI. CDR3 nucleotides: TGTGCCAGCAGTCAGGGTCTGGATGGCTACACCTTC. Residues: CASSQGLDGYTF.

CDR3 DNA sequence: TGCAGTGCTAGAGAGAAGGGCTTAAACACCGGGGAGCTGTTTTTT. This sequence encodes CSAREKGLNTGELFF. This chain connects TRBV20-1 to TRBJ2-2; D call uncertain. From germline, CDR1 is DFQATT and CDR2 SNEGSKA (reference sequence). V gave up 0 bases and J gave up 2 bases, with 10 bases separating them. The CDR3 has 15 residues.

V gene TRBV7-3 combines with J gene TRBJ2-2; D is unresolved. Germline V gene data show CDR1 as SGHTA and CDR2 as FQGTGA. The CDR3 consists of 13 residues. The germline V and J ends were trimmed by 5 bases and 7 bases, with 11 bases remaining between them. CDR3 DNA: TGTGCCAGCAGCCCAGTCCTACACGGGGAGCTGTTTTTT. Translated: CASSPVLHGELFF.

The chain joins TRBV6-1 to TRBJ1-2; the D gene is possibly TRBD1 (6 bases). CDR3 length: 15 amino acids. Trimming removed 5 bases from V and 2 bases from J, with 15 bases in between. CDR1 and CDR2 from the germline V gene are MNHNS and SASEGT. The DNA for the CDR3 is TGTGCCAGCAGTCCCCAAGGGGGAGCAAACTATGGCTACACCTTC. Translation gives CASSPQGGANYGYTF.

The gene calls are TRBV6-1 and TRBJ2-7; TRBD1 matches 9 bases. Per germline, CDR1 MNHNS and CDR2 SASEGT. The V gene end was trimmed by 4 bases and the J gene end by 2 bases; junction bases not matched to a gene: 9. The CDR3 runs 16 residues. The CDR3: CASSGPPGQGPYEQYF. The DNA for the CDR3 is TGTGCCAGCAGTGGTCCCCCGGGACAGGGCCCCTACGAGCAGTACTTC.

This clonotype has a count of ten or more. The V call is TRBV2, the J call TRBJ1-5; a weak D match, TRBD1 (5 bases). Germline V gene lookup returns CDR1 SNHLY and CDR2 FYNNEI. With 0 bases removed from V and 6 bases from J, the gap between germline ends came to 21 bases. The CDR3 length is 18 residues. CDR3 in DNA: TGTGCCAGCAGTGAAGCGCTTCATTGGTGGGGGGAAGCTCAGCCCCAGCATTTT. Translating it yields CASSEALHWWGEAQPQHF.

Comment on this clonotype: A read error may produce the germline difference seen at one junction end. The CDR3 sequence: CASSRTSGMSTGDLFF. In DNA form, the CDR3 reads TGTGCCAGCAGCCGGACTAGCGGGATGAGCACCGGGGATCTGTTTTTT. The chain employs TRBV11-2 and TRBJ2-2, with 12 bases identical to TRBD2. The CDR3 length is 16 residues. Germline V lookup: CDR1 SGHAT, CDR2 FQNNGV.

This clonotype was seen many times. The V call is TRBV19, the J call TRBJ2-6; D might be TRBD1 (6 bases). The ends were cut back, 5 bases at V and 0 bases at J, with 11 bases in the middle. CDR1 is LNHDA, CDR2 SQIVND, per germline (reference sequence). The CDR3 consists of 16 residues. CDR3 loop: CASSLTGNSGANVLTF. CDR3 sequence (DNA): TGTGCCAGTAGTTTAACAGGGAACTCTGGGGCCAACGTCCTGACTTTC.

The sample holds many counts of this clonotype. The rearrangement uses TRBV20-1 and TRBJ2-4; 9 positions match TRBD2. The CDR3 has 15 amino acids. J gave up 8 bases and V 1 base, and 9 bases lay outside the gene matches. The germline CDR1 and CDR2 sequences are DFQATT and SNEGSKA (reference sequence). CDR3 bases: TGCAGTGCTAGAGTGGGGCTAGCGGGATATTACATTCAGTACTTC. Its translation: CSARVGLAGYYIQYF.

This clonotype was seen more than once but under ten times. The chain employs TRBV30 and TRBJ1-2, with D possibly being TRBD1 (5 bases). The CDR3 runs 11 residues. Trimming pared 7 bases from V and 4 bases from J, leaving 10 bases between. Per germline, CDR1 GTSNPN and CDR2 SVGIG (reference sequence). This CDR3 reads CASGSVYGYTF. The CDR3 coding sequence is TGTGCCTCAGGGAGCGTCTATGGCTACACCTTC. The entire variable domain, with the rest obtained from reference TRBV30 and TRBJ1-2, is as follows: SQTIHQWPATLVQPVGSPLSLECTVEGTSNPNLYWYRQAAGRGLQLLFYSVGIGQISSEVPQNLSASRPQDRQFILSSKKLLLSDSGFYLCASGSVYGYTFGSGTRLTVV.

V gene TRBV4-1 combines with J gene TRBJ2-7; 7 nucleotides match TRBD2. CDR3 length equals 16 residues. CDR1 MGHRA and CDR2 YSYEKL come from the germline V gene. V shed 3 bases, J shed 3 bases, and the junction held 11 bases outside the gene matches. CDR3 sequence reads: CASSHSGWEGYYEQYF. As DNA, the CDR3 is TGCGCCAGCAGCCACTCCGGTTGGGAGGGGTACTACGAGCAGTACTTC.

The sample holds many counts of this clonotype. The V call is TRBV12-3 or TRBV12-4, the J call TRBJ2-7; D ambiguous. The CDR3 covers 13 residues. The V and J ends lost 5 bases and 7 bases respectively, with 15 bases between them. The CDR3 sequence is CASSHAPYGEQYF. CDR3 nucleotides: TGTGCCAGCAGTCACGCCCCATATGGAGAGCAGTACTTC.

This sequence joins TRBV4-1 and TRBJ2-7, with D unresolved. The germline CDR1 and CDR2 sequences are MGHRA and YSYEKL. The CDR3 has 14 residues. With 0 bases removed from V and 5 bases from J, the gap between germline ends came to 11 bases. The CDR3 reads CASSQEVNSNEQYF. DNA for the CDR3: TGCGCCAGCAGCCAAGAGGTAAACTCGAACGAGCAGTACTTC.

This chain links TRBV6-1 with TRBJ1-2; D is undetermined. In germline, CDR1 is MNHNS, CDR2 SASEGT. Between the trimmed V and J ends, which lost 6 bases and 7 bases, there was a span of 12 bases. This CDR3 region has 12 residues. The DNA for the CDR3 is TGTGCCAGCAGGAACGAGGGTCGTGGCTACACCTTC. This encodes CASRNEGRGYTF.

This clonotype showed up many times. The chain recombines TRBV28 with TRBJ2-7, with 10 nucleotides matching TRBD2. Germline V gene sequence: CDR1 MDHEN, CDR2 SYDVKM. The CDR3 has 15 residues. Losses at the gene ends were 6 bases for V and 3 bases for J; bases not matched to a gene: 8. The CDR3: CASRGISGRLYEQYF. CDR3 sequence (DNA): TGTGCCAGCAGGGGAATTAGCGGGAGGCTCTACGAGCAGTACTTC.

This clonotype was counted between two and nine times. In nucleotides, the CDR3 is TGCAGCGTTGACCAACAGGGGGCCCGCGAAGCTTTCTTT. Translating gives CSVDQQGAREAFF. The V and J genes are TRBV29-1 and TRBJ1-1; 9 bases align to TRBD1. The CDR3 is made up of 13 amino acids. In germline, CDR1 is SQVTM, CDR2 ANQGSEA. The J segment lost 8 bases and the V segment lost 3 bases, leaving 7 bases of the junction unmatched.

This clonotype came up a few times. The chain recombines TRBV5-1 with TRBJ2-7, with 7 positions matching TRBD1. Germline-derived CDR1 and CDR2 are SGHRS and YFSETQ. The CDR3 length is 15 residues. The V and J ends lost 5 bases and 0 bases, in that order; junction bases with no gene match: 8. The CDR3: CASRFGQDSSYEQYF. CDR3 bases: TGCGCCAGCAGATTTGGACAGGATAGCTCCTACGAGCAGTACTTC.

This clonotype was observed many times. The chain joins TRBV28 to TRBJ2-7; 9 bases are shared with TRBD1. The junction had 2 bases not matched to a gene; V was cut back by 6 bases and J by 2 bases. There are 13 residues in the CDR3. Germline values: CDR1 MDHEN, CDR2 SYDVKM. Written as DNA, the CDR3 is TGTGCCAGCAGAACAGGGGGCCCCTACGAGCAGTACTTC. This gives the protein CASRTGGPYEQYF.

This clonotype showed up many times. V and J are TRBV6-2 or TRBV6-3 and TRBJ2-5; 8 bases agree with TRBD1. Looked up from germline, CDR1 is MNHEY and CDR2 is SVGEGT. V lost 6 bases and J lost 5; bases outside the gene matches: 8. CDR3 length: 14 amino acids. The CDR3 is CASRNRTGRETQYF. The DNA for the CDR3 is TGTGCCAGCAGGAACCGGACAGGGCGGGAGACCCAGTACTTC.

This clonotype was counted at least ten times. This rearrangement joins TRBV15 to TRBJ2-5; the D is unclear. The CDR3 runs 15 residues. The V gene lost 0 bases and the J gene lost 3 bases, with 11 bases spanning the gap. CDR1 is LNHNV, CDR2 YYDKDF, per germline (reference sequence). CDR3 DNA: TGTGCCACCAGCAGAGATTGGCGGCGCGAAGAGACCCAGTACTTC. Translated: CATSRDWRREETQYF.

This clonotype came up a few times. The genes are TRBV12-3 or TRBV12-4 and TRBJ2-1; 7 bases align to TRBD1. This CDR3 is built from 11 residues. Trimming took 6 bases from V and 10 from J; bases not matched to a gene: 3. This chain's CDR3 is CASRTRGEQFF. The CDR3 nucleotides read TGTGCCAGCAGGACCAGGGGGGAGCAGTTCTTC.

This clonotype was found many times. This rearrangement joins TRBV7-2 to TRBJ2-5; 9 nucleotides align to TRBD1. CDR1 SGHTA and CDR2 FQGNSA come from the germline V gene. V lost 5 bases to trimming and J lost 13 bases; unmatched junction nucleotides: 20. This CDR3 has 16 amino acids. CDR3 loop: CASSLEDRGGLIQRYF. The CDR3 bases are TGTGCCAGCAGCCTTGAGGACAGGGGCGGTTTAATACAACGGTACTTC.

This clonotype appeared many times. The V and J genes are TRBV30 and TRBJ1-2, with TRBD1 as a possible D gene (6 bases). The CDR3 is made up of 16 amino acids. V was shortened by 1 base and J by 3 bases, with 18 bases between the two germline ends. Germline CDR1 and CDR2: GTSNPN and SVGIG (reference sequence). DNA of the CDR3: TGTGCCTGGAGTGACGGCCACCCACAGGGTCACTATGGCTACACCTTC. Translating it yields CAWSDGHPQGHYGYTF.